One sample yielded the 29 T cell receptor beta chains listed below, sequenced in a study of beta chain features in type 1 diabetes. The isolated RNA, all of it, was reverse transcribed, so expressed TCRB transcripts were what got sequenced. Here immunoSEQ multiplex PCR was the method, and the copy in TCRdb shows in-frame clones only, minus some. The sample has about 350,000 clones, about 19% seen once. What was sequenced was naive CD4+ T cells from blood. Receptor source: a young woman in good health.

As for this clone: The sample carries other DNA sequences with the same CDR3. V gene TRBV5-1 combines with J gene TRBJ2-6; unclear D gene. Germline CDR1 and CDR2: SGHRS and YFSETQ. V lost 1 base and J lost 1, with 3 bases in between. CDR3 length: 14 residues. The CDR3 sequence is CASSLLSGANVLTF. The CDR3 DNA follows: TGCGCCAGCAGCTTGCTATCTGGGGCCAACGTCCTGACTTTC.

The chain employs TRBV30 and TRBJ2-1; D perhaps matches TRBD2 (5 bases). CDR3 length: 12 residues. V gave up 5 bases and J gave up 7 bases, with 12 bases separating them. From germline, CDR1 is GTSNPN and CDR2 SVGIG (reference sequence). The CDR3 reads CAWHRRPNEQFF. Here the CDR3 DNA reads TGTGCCTGGCATAGGAGGCCTAATGAGCAGTTCTTC.

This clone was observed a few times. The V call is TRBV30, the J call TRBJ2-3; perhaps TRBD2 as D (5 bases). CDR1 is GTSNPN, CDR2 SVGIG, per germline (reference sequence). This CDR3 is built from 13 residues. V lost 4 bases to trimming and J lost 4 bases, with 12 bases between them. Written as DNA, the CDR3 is TGTGCCTGGAACCCGTCGGGATCAGATACGCAGTATTTT. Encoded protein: CAWNPSGSDTQYF.

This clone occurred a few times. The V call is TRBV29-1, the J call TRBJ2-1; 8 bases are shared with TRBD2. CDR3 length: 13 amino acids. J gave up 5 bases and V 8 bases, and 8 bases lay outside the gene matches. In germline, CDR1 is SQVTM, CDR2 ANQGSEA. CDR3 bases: TGCAGCTCCCGGACTAGCCTGAACAATGAGCAGTTCTTC. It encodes CSSRTSLNNEQFF.

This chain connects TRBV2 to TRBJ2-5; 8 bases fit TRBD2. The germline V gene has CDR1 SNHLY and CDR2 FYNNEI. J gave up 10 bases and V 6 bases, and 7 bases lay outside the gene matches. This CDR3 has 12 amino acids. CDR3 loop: CASRGGLVGQYF. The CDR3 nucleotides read TGTGCCAGCAGGGGGGGACTAGTGGGCCAGTACTTC. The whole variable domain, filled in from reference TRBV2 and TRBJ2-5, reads EPEVTQTPSHQVTQMGQEVILRCVPISNHLYFYWYRQILGQKVEFLVSFYNNEISEKSEIFDDQFSVERPDGSNFTLKIRSTKLEDSAMYFCASRGGLVGQYFGPGTRLLVL.

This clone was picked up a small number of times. In DNA form, the CDR3 reads TGCGCCAGCAGCCTTCGGACAGGGATGGTCGCTTTCTTT. Translating gives CASSLRTGMVAFF. The chain links TRBV5-1 to TRBJ1-1; 8 positions match TRBD1. Losses at the gene ends were 4 bases for V and 11 bases for J; bases not matched to a gene: 10. The CDR3 has 13 residues. Germline CDR1 reads SGHRS; CDR2 reads YFSETQ. Full variable domain (remainder filled in from reference TRBV5-1 and TRBJ1-1): KAGVTQTPRYLIKTRGQQVTLSCSPISGHRSVSWYQQTPGQGLQFLFEYFSETQRNKGNFPGRFSGRQFSNSRSEMNVSTLELGDSALYLCASSLRTGMVAFFGQGTRLTVV.

The CDR3 here is CASSQGGDQPQHF. The CDR3 nucleotides read TGTGCCAGCAGTCAGGGGGGTGATCAGCCCCAGCATTTT. The chain recombines TRBV11-2 with TRBJ1-5, with 7 bases matching TRBD1. There are 13 residues in the CDR3. After removal of 6 bases from V and 5 bases from J, the junction contained 4 bases not matched to a gene. CDR1 and CDR2 (germline): SGHAT, FQNNGV.

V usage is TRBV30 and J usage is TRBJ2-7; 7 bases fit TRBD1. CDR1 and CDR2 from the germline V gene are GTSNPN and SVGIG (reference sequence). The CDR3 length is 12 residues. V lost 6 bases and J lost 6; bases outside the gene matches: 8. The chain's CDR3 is CACLDRVSEQYF. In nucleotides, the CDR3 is TGTGCCTGCCTTGACAGGGTTAGCGAGCAGTACTTC. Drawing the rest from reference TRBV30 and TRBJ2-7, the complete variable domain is SQTIHQWPATLVQPVGSPLSLECTVEGTSNPNLYWYRQAAGRGLQLLFYSVGIGQISSEVPQNLSASRPQDRQFILSSKKLLLSDSGFYLCACLDRVSEQYFGPGTRLTVT.

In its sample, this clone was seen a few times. This chain's CDR3 is CASSRSSGSSYEQYF. The CDR3 DNA reads as TGTGCCAGCAGCCGCTCTAGCGGGAGCTCCTACGAGCAGTACTTC. This chain joins TRBV7-8 and TRBJ2-7, with 10 bases fitting TRBD2. Germline trimming cut 5 bases from V and 0 bases from J; bases unmatched to any gene: 4. CDR1 is SGHVS and CDR2 is FQNEAQ in the germline V gene. This CDR3 contains 15 residues. Full variable domain (outside the CDR3, taken from reference TRBV7-8 and TRBJ2-7): GAGVSQSPRYKVAKRGQDVALRCDPISGHVSLFWYQQALGQGPEFLTYFQNEAQLDKSGLPSDRFFAERPEGSVSTLKIQRTQQEDSAVYLCASSRSSGSSYEQYFGPGTRLTVT.

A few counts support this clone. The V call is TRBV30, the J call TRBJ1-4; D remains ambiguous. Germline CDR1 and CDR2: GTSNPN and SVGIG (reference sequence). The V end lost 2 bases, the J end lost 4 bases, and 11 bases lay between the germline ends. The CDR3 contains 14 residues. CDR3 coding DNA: TGTGCCTGGAGTCCTCGGGTTAATAATGAAAAACTGTTTTTT. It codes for CAWSPRVNNEKLFF.

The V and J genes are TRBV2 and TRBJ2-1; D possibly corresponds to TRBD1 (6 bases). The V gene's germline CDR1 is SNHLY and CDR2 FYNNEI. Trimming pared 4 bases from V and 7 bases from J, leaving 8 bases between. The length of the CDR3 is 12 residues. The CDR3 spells CASSADRNEQFF. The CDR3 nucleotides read TGTGCCAGCAGTGCGGACAGAAATGAGCAGTTCTTC.

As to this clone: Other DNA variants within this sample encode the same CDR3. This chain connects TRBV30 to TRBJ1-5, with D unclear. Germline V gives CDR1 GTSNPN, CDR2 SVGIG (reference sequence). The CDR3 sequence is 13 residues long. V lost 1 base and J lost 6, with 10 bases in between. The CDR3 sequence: CAWSAGGGQPQHF. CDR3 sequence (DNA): TGTGCCTGGAGTGCGGGAGGCGGTCAGCCCCAGCATTTT.

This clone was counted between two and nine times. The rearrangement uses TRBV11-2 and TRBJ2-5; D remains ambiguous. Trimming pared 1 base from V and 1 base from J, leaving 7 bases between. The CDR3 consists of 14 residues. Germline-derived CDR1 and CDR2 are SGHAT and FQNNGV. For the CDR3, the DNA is TGTGCCAGCAGCTTAGGAACAGTCCAAGAGACCCAGTACTTC. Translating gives CASSLGTVQETQYF.

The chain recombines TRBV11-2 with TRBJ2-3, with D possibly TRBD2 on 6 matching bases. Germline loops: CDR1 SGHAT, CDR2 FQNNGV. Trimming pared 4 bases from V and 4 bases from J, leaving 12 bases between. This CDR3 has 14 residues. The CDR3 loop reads CASSSRLEADTQYF. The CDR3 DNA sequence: TGTGCCAGCAGCTCCCGACTAGAGGCAGATACGCAGTATTTT.

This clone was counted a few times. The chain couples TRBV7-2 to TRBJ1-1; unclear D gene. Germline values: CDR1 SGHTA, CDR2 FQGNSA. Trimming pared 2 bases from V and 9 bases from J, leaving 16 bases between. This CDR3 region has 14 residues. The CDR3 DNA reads TGTGCCAGCAGCTTACGGCGGAGTTCCTATCAAGCTTTCTTT. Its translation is CASSLRRSSYQAFF.

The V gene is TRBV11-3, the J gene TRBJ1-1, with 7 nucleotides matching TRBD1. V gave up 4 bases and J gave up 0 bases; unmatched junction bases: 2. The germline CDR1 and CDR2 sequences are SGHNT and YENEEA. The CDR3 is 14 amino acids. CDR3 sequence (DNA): TGTGCCAGCAGCTCGACAGGGTTGAACACTGAAGCTTTCTTT. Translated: CASSSTGLNTEAFF.

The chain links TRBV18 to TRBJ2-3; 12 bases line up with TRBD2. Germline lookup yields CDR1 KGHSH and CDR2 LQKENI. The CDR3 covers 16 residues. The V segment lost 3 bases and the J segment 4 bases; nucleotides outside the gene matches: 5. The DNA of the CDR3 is TGTGCCAGCTCACCCGTTTCTAGCGGGGGGGCAGATACGCAGTATTTT. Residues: CASSPVSSGGADTQYF.

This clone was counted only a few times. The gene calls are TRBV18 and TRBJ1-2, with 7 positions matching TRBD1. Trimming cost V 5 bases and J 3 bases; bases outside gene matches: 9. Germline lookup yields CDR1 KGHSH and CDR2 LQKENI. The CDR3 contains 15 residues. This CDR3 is CASSSTIQGDYGYTF. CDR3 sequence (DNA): TGTGCCAGCTCATCGACGATTCAGGGGGACTATGGCTACACCTTC.

As DNA, the CDR3 is TGTGCCAGCAGCTTACTTAGGGGGTTGGGTAACATTCAGTACTTC. Amino acids: CASSLLRGLGNIQYF. This chain uses TRBV7-2 with TRBJ2-4, with a possible D match to TRBD1 (6 bases). CDR1 SGHTA and CDR2 FQGNSA come from the germline V gene. The CDR3 is made up of 15 amino acids. The ends were cut back, 2 bases at V and 7 bases at J, with 15 bases in the middle.

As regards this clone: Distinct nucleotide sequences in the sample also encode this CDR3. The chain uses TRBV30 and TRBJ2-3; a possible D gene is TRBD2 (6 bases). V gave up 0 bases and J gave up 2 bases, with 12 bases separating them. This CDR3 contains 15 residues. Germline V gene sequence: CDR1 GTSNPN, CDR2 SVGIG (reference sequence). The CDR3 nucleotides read TGTGCCTGGAGTGTAGGGTCGGGAGACACAGATACGCAGTATTTT. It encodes CAWSVGSGDTDTQYF.

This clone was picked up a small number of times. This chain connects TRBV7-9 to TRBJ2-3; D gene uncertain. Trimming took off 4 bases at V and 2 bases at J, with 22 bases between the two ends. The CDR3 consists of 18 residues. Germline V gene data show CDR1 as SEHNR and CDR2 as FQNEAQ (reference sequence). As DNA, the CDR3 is TGTGCCAGCAGCTCCTCTGGTAGCTTGGATATGCTCACAGATACGCAGTATTTT. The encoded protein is CASSSSGSLDMLTDTQYF.

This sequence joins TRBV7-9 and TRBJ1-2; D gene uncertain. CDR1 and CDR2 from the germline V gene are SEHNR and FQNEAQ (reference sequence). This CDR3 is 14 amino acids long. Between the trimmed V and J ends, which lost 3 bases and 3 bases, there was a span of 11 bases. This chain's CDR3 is CASSLVESDYGYTF. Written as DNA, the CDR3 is TGTGCCAGCAGCTTGGTGGAGTCCGACTATGGCTACACCTTC.

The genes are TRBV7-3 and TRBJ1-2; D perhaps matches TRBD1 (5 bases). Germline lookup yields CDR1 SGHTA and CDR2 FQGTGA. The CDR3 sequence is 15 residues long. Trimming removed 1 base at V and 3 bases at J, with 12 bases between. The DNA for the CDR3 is TGTGCCAGCAGCTTAATGGGCAGGGATGACTATGGCTACACCTTC. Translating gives CASSLMGRDDYGYTF.

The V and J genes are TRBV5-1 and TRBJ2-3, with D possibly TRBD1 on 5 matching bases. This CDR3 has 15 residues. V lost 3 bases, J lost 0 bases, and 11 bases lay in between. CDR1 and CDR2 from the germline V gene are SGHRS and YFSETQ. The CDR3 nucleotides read TGCGCCAGCAGCTCCGACAGTATTAGCACAGATACGCAGTATTTT. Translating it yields CASSSDSISTDTQYF. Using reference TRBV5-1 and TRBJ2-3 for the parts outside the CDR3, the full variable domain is KAGVTQTPRYLIKTRGQQVTLSCSPISGHRSVSWYQQTPGQGLQFLFEYFSETQRNKGNFPGRFSGRQFSNSRSEMNVSTLELGDSALYLCASSSDSISTDTQYFGPGTRLTVL.

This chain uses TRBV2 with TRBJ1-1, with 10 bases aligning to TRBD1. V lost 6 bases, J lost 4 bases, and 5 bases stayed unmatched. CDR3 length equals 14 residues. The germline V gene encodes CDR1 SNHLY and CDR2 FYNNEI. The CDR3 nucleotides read TGTGCCAGCAGGGGGACAGGGGCTGGCACTGAAGCTTTCTTT. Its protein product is CASRGTGAGTEAFF.

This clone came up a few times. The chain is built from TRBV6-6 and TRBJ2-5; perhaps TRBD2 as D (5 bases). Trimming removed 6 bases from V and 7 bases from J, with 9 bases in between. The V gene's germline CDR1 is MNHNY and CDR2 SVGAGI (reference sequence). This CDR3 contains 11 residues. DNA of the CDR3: TGTGCCAGCAGAAGCGGAAGGACCCAGTACTTC. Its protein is CASRSGRTQYF.

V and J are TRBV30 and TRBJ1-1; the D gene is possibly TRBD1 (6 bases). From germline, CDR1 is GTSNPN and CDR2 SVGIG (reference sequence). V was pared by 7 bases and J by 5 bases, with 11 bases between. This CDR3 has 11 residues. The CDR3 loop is CASRRGTEAFF. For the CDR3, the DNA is TGTGCCTCCCGAAGGGGGACTGAAGCTTTCTTT.

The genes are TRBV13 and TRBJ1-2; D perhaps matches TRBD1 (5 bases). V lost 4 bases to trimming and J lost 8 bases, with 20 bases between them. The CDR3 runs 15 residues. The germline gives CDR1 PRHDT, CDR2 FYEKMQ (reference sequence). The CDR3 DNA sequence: TGTGCCAGCAGCTCCCGCGGGGGGGTGTTTGGAGGCTACACCTTC. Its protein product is CASSSRGGVFGGYTF.

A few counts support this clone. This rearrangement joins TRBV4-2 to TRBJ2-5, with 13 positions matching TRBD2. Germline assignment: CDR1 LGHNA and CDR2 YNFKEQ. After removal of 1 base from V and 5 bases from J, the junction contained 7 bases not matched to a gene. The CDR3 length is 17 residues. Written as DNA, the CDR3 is TGTGCCAGCAGCCAAGGGACTAGCGGGAGTTTGGGGGAGACCCAGTACTTC. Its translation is CASSQGTSGSLGETQYF.